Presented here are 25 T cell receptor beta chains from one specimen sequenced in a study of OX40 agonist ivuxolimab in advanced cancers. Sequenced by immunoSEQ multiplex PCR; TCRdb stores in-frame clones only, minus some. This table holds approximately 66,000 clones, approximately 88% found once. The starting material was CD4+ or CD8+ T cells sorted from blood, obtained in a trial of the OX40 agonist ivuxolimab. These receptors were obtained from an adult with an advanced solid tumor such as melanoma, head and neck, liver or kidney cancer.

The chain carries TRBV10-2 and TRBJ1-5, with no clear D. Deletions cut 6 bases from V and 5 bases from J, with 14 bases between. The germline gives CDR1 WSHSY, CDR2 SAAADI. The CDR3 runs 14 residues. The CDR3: CASRGTTPDQPQHF. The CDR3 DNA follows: TGCGCCAGCAGGGGCACGACTCCGGATCAGCCCCAGCATTTT.

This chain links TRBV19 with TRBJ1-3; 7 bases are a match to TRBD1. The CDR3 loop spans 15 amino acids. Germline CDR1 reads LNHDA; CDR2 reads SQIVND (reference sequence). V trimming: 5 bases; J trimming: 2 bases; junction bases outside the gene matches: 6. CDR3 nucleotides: TGTGCCAGTAGTTACGACAGGGCTGCTGGAAACACCATATATTTT. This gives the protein CASSYDRAAGNTIYF.

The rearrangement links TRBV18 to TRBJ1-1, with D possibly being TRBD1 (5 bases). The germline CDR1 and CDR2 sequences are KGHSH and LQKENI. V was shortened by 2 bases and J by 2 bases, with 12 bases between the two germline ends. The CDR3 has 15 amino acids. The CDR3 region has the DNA TGTGCCAGCTCACCATCTCAGGGAGGTAACACTGAAGCTTTCTTT. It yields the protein CASSPSQGGNTEAFF. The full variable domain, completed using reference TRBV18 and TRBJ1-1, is NAGVMQNPRHLVRRRGQEARLRCSPMKGHSHVYWYRQLPEEGLKFMVYLQKENIIDESGMPKERFSAEFPKEGPSILRIQQVVRGDSAAYFCASSPSQGGNTEAFFGQGTRLTVV.

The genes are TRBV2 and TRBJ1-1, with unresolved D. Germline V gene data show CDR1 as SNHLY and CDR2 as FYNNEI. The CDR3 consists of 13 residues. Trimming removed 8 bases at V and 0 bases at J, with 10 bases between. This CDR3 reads CASSRGMNTEAFF. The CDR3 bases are TGTGCCAGCTCAAGAGGGATGAACACTGAAGCTTTCTTT.

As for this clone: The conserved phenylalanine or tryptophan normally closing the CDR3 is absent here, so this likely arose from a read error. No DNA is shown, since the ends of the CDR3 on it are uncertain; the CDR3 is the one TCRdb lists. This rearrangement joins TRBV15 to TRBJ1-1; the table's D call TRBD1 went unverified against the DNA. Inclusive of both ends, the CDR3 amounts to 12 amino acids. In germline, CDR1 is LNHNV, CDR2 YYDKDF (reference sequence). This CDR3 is CATSRAPGSLRI.

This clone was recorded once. CDR3 protein: CASSTRTGFNEKLFF. The CDR3, as DNA: TGTGCCAGCAGTACCCGGACAGGGTTTAATGAAAAACTGTTTTTT. The J gene is TRBJ1-4, the V gene TRBV6-5, with 8 bases lining up with TRBD1. The length of the CDR3 is 15 residues. Germline loops: CDR1 MNHEY, CDR2 SVGAGI. With V trimmed by 5 bases and J by 4 bases, 6 bases remained unmatched.

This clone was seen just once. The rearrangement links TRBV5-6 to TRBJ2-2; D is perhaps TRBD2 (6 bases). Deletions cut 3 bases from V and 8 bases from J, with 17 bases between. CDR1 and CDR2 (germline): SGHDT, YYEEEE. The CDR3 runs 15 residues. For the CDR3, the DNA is TGTGCCAGCAGCTGGGGACTGGAGAAAGCGGGGGAGCTGTTTTTT. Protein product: CASSWGLEKAGELFF.

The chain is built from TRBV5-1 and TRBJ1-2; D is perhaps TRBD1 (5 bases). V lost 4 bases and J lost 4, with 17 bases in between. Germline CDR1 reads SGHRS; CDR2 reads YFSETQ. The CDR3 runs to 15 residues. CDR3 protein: CASSPGGGEGYGYTF. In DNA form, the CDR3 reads TGCGCCAGCAGCCCCGGCGGGGGGGAAGGCTATGGCTACACCTTC.

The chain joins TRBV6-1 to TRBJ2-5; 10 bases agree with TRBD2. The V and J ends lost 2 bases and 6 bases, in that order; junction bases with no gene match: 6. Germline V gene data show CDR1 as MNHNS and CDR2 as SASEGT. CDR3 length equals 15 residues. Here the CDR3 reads CASSETSGTPKTQYF. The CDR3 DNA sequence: TGTGCCAGCAGTGAAACTAGCGGGACACCAAAGACCCAGTACTTC.

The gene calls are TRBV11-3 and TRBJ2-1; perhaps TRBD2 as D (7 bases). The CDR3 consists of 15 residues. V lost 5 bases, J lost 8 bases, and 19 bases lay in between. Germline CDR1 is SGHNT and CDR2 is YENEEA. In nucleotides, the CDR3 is TGTGCCAGCAGCCCGACCACGATGGGGGGGCATGAGCAGTTCTTC. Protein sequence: CASSPTTMGGHEQFF.

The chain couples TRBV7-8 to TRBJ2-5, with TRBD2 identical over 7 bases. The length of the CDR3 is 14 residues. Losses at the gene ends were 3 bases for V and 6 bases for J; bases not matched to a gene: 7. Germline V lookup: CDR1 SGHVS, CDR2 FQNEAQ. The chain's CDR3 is CASSFTGTIKTQYF. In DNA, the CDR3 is TGTGCCAGCAGCTTTACCGGGACTATTAAGACCCAGTACTTC.

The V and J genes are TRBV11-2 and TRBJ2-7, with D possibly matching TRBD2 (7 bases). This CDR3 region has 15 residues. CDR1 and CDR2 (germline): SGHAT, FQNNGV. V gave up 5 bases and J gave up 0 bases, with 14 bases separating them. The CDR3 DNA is TGTGCCAGCAGCCTAGGGGCGGGGGCCTCCTACGAGCAGTACTTC. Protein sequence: CASSLGAGASYEQYF.

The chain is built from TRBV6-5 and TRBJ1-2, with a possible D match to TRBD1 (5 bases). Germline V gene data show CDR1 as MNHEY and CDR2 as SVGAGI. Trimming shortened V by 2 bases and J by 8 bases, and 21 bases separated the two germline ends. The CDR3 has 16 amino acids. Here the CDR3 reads CASSYPGPRDLGGYTF. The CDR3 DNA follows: TGTGCCAGCAGTTACCCCGGTCCCAGGGATTTGGGCGGCTACACCTTC.

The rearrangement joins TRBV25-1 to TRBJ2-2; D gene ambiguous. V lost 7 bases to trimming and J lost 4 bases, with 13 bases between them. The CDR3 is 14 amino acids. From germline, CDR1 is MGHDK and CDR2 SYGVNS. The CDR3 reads CASMTGPGTGELFF. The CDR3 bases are TGTGCCAGCATGACCGGGCCTGGCACCGGGGAGCTGTTTTTT.

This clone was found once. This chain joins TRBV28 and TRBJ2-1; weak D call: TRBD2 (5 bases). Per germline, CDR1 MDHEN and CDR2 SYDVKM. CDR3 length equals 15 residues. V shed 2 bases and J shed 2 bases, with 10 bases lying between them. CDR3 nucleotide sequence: TGTGCCAGCAGTTTAGCGGGCTCAACCTACAATGAGCAGTTCTTC. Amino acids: CASSLAGSTYNEQFF.

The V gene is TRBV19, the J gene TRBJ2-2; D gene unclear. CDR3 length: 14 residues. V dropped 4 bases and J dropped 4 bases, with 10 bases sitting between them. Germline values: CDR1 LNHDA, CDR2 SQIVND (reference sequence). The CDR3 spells CASSTRYSTGELFF. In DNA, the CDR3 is TGTGCCAGTAGTACGAGATACAGCACCGGGGAGCTGTTTTTT. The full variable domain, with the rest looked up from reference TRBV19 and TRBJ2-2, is DGGITQSPKYLFRKEGQNVTLSCEQNLNHDAMYWYRQDPGQGLRLIYYSQIVNDFQKGDIAEGYSVSREKKESFPLTVTSAQKNPTAFYLCASSTRYSTGELFFGEGSRLTVL.

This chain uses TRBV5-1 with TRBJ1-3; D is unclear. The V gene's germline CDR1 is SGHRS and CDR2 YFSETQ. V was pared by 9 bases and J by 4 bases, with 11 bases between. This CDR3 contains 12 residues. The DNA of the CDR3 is TGCGCCAACCCGGACGGGGGAAACACCATATATTTT. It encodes CANPDGGNTIYF.

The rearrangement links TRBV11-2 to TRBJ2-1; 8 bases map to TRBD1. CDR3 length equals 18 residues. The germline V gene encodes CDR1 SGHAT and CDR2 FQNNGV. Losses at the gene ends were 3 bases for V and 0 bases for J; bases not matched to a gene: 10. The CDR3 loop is CASSFLGHRGSSYNEQFF. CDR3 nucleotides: TGTGCCAGCAGCTTCCTCGGCCACAGGGGGAGCTCCTACAATGAGCAGTTCTTC.

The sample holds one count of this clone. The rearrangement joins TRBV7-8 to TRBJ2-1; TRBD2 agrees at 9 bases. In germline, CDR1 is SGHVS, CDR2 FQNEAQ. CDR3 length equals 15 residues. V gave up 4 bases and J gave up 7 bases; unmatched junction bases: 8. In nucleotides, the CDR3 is TGTGCCAGCAGCTATGAGCGGGGGGCATGGAATGAGCAGTTCTTC. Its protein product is CASSYERGAWNEQFF.

Here the CDR3 reads CASSQPLAGYNEQFF. In DNA form, the CDR3 reads TGTGCCAGCTCACAACCACTAGCGGGGTACAATGAGCAGTTCTTC. The genes are TRBV18 and TRBJ2-1, with 10 bases matching TRBD2. J gave up 4 bases and V 4 bases, and 4 bases lay outside the gene matches. The CDR3 covers 15 residues. Germline loops: CDR1 KGHSH, CDR2 LQKENI.

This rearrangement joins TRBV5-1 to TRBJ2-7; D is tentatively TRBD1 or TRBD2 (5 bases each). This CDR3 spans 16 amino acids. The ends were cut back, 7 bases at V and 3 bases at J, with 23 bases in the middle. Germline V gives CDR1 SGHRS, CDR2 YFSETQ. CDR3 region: CASSGGQGSGLYEQYF. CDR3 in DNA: TGCGCCAGCTCCGGTGGGCAGGGTTCGGGGCTCTACGAGCAGTACTTC.

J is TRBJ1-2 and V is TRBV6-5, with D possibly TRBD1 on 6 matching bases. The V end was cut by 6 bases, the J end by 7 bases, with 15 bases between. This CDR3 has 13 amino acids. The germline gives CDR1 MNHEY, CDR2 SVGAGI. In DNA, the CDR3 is TGTGCCAGCAGAGATGGGGGCAGAGGTGGCTACACCTTC. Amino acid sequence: CASRDGGRGGYTF.

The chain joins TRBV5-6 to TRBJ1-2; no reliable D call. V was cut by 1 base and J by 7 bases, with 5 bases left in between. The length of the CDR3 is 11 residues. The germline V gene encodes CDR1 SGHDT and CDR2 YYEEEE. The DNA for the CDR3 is TGTGCCAGCAGCTTGATGTTTGGCTACACCTTC. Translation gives CASSLMFGYTF.

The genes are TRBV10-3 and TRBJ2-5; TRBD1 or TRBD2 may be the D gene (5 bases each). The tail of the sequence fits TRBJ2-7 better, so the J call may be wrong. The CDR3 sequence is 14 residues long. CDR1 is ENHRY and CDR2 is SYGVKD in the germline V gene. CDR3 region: CAISEGGSSYEQYF. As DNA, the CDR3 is TGTGCCATCAGTGAGGGGGGAAGTTCCTACGAGCAGTACTTC.

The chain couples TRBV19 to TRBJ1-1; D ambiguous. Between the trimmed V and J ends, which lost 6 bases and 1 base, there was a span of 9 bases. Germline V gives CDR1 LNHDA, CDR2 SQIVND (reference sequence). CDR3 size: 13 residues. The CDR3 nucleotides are TGTGCCAGTAGGGGAAGGGAGAACACTGAAGCTTTCTTT. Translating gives CASRGRENTEAFF.